One and the same sample provided the 18 T cell receptor beta chains below, sequenced in a study of control samples from healthy donors and cancer patients. Generated by immunoSEQ multiplex PCR, the TCRdb table keeps only in-frame clones and is missing some. The sample has more than 140,000 clones; 85% to 95% are singletons. The sequenced material came from blood. These receptors all come from a man in his forties in good health.

This rearrangement joins TRBV12-3 or TRBV12-4 to TRBJ2-7; 8 nucleotides match TRBD1. Trimming cost V 1 base and J 4 bases; bases outside gene matches: 0. The CDR3 runs 13 residues. In nucleotides, the CDR3 is TGTGCCAGCAGTTTAGGGACAGGGTACGAGCAGTACTTC. This gives the protein CASSLGTGYEQYF.

This clone appeared once. The chain couples TRBV7-9 to TRBJ2-1; D ambiguous. The CDR3 has 13 amino acids. In germline, CDR1 is SEHNR, CDR2 FQNEAQ (reference sequence). V was clipped by 5 bases and J by 8 bases, with 13 bases between them. The CDR3 sequence is CASSPRTLHEQFF. The CDR3 DNA is TGTGCCAGCAGCCCGCGGACCTTGCATGAGCAGTTCTTC. Based on the CDR3 plus reference TRBV7-9 and TRBJ2-1, the full variable domain is DTGVSQNPRHKITKRGQNVTFRCDPISEHNRLYWYRQTLGQGPEFLTYFQNEAQLEKSRLLSDRFSAERPKGSFSTLEIQRTEQGDSAMYLCASSPRTLHEQFFGPGTRLTVL.

V usage is TRBV5-6 and J usage is TRBJ2-5, with TRBD2 as a possible D gene (5 bases). This CDR3 is 14 amino acids long. Germline V CDR1 and CDR2: SGHDT, YYEEEE. V lost 2 bases and J lost 0, with 8 bases in between. CDR3 coding DNA: TGTGCCAGCAGCTTCGTGACTAACCAAGAGACCCAGTACTTC. Residues: CASSFVTNQETQYF.

This chain uses TRBV9 with TRBJ1-5; D gene uncertain. V lost 4 bases to trimming and J lost 7 bases, with 12 bases between them. CDR3 length equals 13 residues. The V gene's germline CDR1 is SGDLS and CDR2 YYNGEE. The CDR3 region is CASSPEGRQPQHF. The CDR3 DNA follows: TGTGCCAGCAGCCCCGAGGGCAGGCAGCCCCAGCATTTT.

V and J are TRBV25-1 and TRBJ2-7, with D unclear. This CDR3 region has 17 residues. Trimming cost V 4 bases and J 1 base, with 20 bases left between them. CDR1 and CDR2 from the germline V gene are MGHDK and SYGVNS. The DNA for the CDR3 is TGTGCCAGCAGTGCCCCCACATTATTAGACGAGTCCTACGAGCAGTACTTC. This encodes CASSAPTLLDESYEQYF.

V is TRBV7-6 and J is TRBJ2-5, with TRBD1 matching over 8 bases. Germline V gene lookup returns CDR1 SGHVS and CDR2 FNYEAQ. CDR3 length: 15 residues. Germline trimming cut 5 bases from V and 5 bases from J; bases unmatched to any gene: 10. The CDR3 region is CASSATTGERETQYF. CDR3 DNA sequence: TGTGCCAGCAGCGCCACGACAGGGGAACGGGAGACCCAGTACTTC.

The rearrangement uses TRBV11-2 and TRBJ2-5, with a tentative D call TRBD1 (7 bases). Germline V gene lookup returns CDR1 SGHAT and CDR2 FQNNGV. The CDR3 covers 14 residues. Trimming removed 5 bases from V and 2 bases from J, with 12 bases in between. The DNA for the CDR3 is TGTGCCAGCAGCCCGGGGGACAGACAAGAGACCCAGTACTTC. Translated: CASSPGDRQETQYF.

V and J are TRBV18 and TRBJ1-6, with 8 bases lining up with TRBD1. The ends lost 5 bases at V and 10 bases at J; junction bases unmatched: 7. CDR3 length equals 14 residues. Germline CDR1 reads KGHSH; CDR2 reads LQKENI. The CDR3, as DNA: TGTGCCAGCTCATCTGGACAGGGCAGCTCACCCCTCCACTTT. Translating gives CASSSGQGSSPLHF.

DNA for the CDR3: TGTGCCAGTAGTGCGGACAGGGATCTGACCAGGGGCTACACCTTC. It codes for CASSADRDLTRGYTF. The chain is built from TRBV19 and TRBJ1-2, with 8 bases identical to TRBD1. The V segment lost 5 bases and the J segment 8 bases; nucleotides outside the gene matches: 13. Per germline, CDR1 LNHDA and CDR2 SQIVND (reference sequence). The CDR3 is made up of 15 amino acids.

The chain is built from TRBV4-3 and TRBJ1-1, with D possibly being TRBD1 (5 bases). The germline V gene has CDR1 LGHNA and CDR2 YSLEER. The CDR3 length is 11 residues. DNA for the CDR3: TGCGCAGCGGGGGGGAACACTGAAGCTTTCTTT. It specifies CAAGGNTEAFF.

J is TRBJ1-2 and V is TRBV16, with 11 positions matching TRBD1. CDR3 length equals 17 residues. The J segment lost 6 bases and the V segment lost 4 bases, leaving 13 bases of the junction unmatched. Germline V CDR1 and CDR2: KGHSY, FQNENV. The CDR3 here is CASSRGLQGQGVHGYTF. Written as DNA, the CDR3 is TGTGCCAGCAGCCGGGGACTTCAGGGACAGGGGGTTCATGGCTACACCTTC.

The chain carries TRBV7-9 and TRBJ2-1; the match to TRBD2 covers 11 bases. This CDR3 has 15 residues. The V gene end was trimmed by 4 bases and the J gene end by 3 bases; junction bases not matched to a gene: 2. The germline CDR1 and CDR2 sequences are SEHNR and FQNEAQ (reference sequence). In nucleotides, the CDR3 is TGTGCCAGCAGCTACGGGACTAGCGGCTACAATGAGCAGTTCTTC. Its translation is CASSYGTSGYNEQFF.

The gene calls are TRBV5-1 and TRBJ1-6; D call uncertain. V lost 2 bases and J lost 5, with 11 bases in between. Germline CDR1 and CDR2: SGHRS and YFSETQ. The CDR3 is made up of 15 amino acids. The CDR3 region is CASSFSGSNNSPLHF. CDR3 coding DNA: TGCGCCAGCAGCTTTTCGGGTTCAAATAATTCACCCCTCCACTTT. Full variable domain (remainder filled in from reference TRBV5-1 and TRBJ1-6): KAGVTQTPRYLIKTRGQQVTLSCSPISGHRSVSWYQQTPGQGLQFLFEYFSETQRNKGNFPGRFSGRQFSNSRSEMNVSTLELGDSALYLCASSFSGSNNSPLHFGNGTRLTVT.

The chain has TRBV19 and TRBJ1-1, with 10 positions matching TRBD1. The J segment lost 5 bases and the V segment lost 5 bases, leaving 8 bases of the junction unmatched. Germline V CDR1 and CDR2: LNHDA, SQIVND (reference sequence). CDR3 size: 15 residues. DNA for the CDR3: TGTGCCAGTAGTCCCCGGGACAGGGGTTGGACTGAAGCTTTCTTT. This translates into CASSPRDRGWTEAFF.

The chain employs TRBV28 and TRBJ1-5; D not certain. The V gene lost 10 bases and the J gene lost 11 bases, with 12 bases spanning the gap. The CDR3 covers 10 residues. Germline V gene data show CDR1 as MDHEN and CDR2 as SYDVKM. The CDR3 DNA reads as TGTGCCACCGAGGCCTTGTCCCAGCATTTT. Its translation: CATEALSQHF.

With regard to this clone: Other nucleotide sequences in the sample specify the same CDR3. The chain recombines TRBV9 with TRBJ1-2; 10 bases match TRBD1. V gave up 0 bases and J gave up 8 bases; unmatched junction bases: 16. Germline assignment: CDR1 SGDLS and CDR2 YYNGEE. There are 18 residues in the CDR3. This CDR3 reads CASSVGLGTGAPMGGYTF. Here the CDR3 DNA reads TGTGCCAGCAGCGTAGGGCTTGGGACAGGGGCCCCGATGGGGGGCTACACCTTC.

This clone was seen only once. The chain couples TRBV4-3 to TRBJ1-5; no clear D. The CDR3 is 13 residues long. Trimming cost V 4 bases and J 10 bases, with 14 bases left between them. In germline, CDR1 is LGHNA, CDR2 YSLEER. The CDR3 loop is CASSRVSGRPQHF. In DNA, the CDR3 is TGCGCCAGCAGCCGCGTTTCCGGGCGACCCCAGCATTTT.

The chain uses TRBV7-8 and TRBJ1-2; 8 bases map to TRBD1. Germline trimming cut 3 bases from V and 10 bases from J; bases unmatched to any gene: 7. Germline loops: CDR1 SGHVS, CDR2 FQNEAQ. This CDR3 contains 13 residues. The CDR3 nucleotides read TGTGCCAGCAGCTTGGACAGGGAAAATTCCTACACCTTC. It translates to CASSLDRENSYTF.